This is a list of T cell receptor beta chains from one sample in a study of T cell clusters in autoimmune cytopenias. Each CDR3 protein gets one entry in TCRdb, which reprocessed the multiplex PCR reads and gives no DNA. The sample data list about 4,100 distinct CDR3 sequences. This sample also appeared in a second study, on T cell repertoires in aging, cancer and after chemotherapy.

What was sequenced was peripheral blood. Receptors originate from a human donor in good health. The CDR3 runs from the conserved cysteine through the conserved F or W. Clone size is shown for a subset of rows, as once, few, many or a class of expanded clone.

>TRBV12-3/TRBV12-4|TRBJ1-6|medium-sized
CASSLGQKDSPLHF
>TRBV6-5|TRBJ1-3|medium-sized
CASRVSGHSGNTIYF
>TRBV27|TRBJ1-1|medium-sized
CASRSTGRGLNTEAFF
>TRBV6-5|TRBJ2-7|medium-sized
CASKSSGSYEQYF
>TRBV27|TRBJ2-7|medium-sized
CASSLATGVGYEQYF
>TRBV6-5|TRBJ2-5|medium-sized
CASSYSLLETQYF
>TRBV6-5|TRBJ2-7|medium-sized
CASSFTAQGTEQYF
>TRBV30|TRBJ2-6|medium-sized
CAWRKTSGTGSSGANVLTF
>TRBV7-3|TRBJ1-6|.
CASSLGNSPLHF
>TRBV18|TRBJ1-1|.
CASSQQFTDTEAFF
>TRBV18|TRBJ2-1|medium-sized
CASSGGRDNEQFF
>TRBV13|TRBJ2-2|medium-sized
CASSLRGAHTGELFF
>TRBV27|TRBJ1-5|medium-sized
CASSPRQGGRPQHF
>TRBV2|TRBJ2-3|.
CASSSQGVSTDTQYF
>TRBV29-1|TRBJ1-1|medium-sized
CSVEDLPFQAFF
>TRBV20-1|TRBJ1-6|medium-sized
CSAVLGQESPLHF
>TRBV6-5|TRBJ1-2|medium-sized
CASSYSGGRHYGYTF